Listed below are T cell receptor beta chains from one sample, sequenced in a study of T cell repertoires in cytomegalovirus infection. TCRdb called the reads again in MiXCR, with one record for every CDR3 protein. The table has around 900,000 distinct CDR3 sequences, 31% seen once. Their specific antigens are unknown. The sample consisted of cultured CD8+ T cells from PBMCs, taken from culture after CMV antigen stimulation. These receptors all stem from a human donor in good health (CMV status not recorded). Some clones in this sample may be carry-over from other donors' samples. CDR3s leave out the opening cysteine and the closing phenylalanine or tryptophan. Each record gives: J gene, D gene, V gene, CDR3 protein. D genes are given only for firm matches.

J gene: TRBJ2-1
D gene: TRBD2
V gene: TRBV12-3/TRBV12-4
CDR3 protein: ASRDTLGTSGGGNEQF

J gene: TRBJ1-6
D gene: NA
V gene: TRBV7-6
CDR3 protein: ASSPISDSPLH

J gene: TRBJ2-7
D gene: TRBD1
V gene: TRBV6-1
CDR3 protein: ASSSQGAYYEQY

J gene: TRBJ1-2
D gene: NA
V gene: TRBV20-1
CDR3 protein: SASAGVGYGYT

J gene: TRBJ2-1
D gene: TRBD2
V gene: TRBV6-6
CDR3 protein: ASRFLAGGPGTYNEQF

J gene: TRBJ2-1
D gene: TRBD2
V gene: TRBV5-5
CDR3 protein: ASSMQAGVNYNEQF

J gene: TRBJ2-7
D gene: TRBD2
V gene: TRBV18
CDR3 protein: ASSRRAREGSYEQY

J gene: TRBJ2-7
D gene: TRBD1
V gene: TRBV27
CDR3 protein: ASSSNGDRYYEQY

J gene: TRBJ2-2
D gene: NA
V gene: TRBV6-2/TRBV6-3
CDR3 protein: ASTGTSTNTGELF

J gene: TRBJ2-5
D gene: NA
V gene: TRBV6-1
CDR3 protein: ASREQGRETQY

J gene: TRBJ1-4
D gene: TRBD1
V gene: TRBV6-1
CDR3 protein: ASSTGDEKLF

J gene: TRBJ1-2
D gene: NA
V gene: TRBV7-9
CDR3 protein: ASSLRVADGYT

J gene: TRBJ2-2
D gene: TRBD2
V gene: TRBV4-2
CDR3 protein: ASSQDHLGLAGGLRTGELF

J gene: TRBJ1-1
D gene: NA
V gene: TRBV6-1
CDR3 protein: ASSEAGSNTEAF

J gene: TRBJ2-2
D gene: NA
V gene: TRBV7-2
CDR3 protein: ASSLVSGAGELF

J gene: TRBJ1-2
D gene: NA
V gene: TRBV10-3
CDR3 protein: AISEWQGAGVNGYT

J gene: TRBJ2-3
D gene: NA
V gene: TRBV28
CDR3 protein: ASSLYLRFTDTQY

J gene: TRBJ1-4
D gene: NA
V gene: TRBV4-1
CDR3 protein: ASSQVAFQVSVEKLF

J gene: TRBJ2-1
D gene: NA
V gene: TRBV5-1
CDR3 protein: ASSSKQPFYEQF

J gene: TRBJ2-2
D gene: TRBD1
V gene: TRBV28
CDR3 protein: ASSPMDRGRFGGELF

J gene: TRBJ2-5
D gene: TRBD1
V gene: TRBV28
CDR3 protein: ASNHRGDETQY

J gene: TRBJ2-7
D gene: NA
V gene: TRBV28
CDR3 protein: ASSLSGVGAYEQY

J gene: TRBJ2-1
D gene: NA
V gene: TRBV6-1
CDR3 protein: ASGEAGDEQF

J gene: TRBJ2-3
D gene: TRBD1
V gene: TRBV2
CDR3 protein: ASSLGDRGPDTQY

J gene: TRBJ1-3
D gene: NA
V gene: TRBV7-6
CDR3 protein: ASSRTASGGNTIY

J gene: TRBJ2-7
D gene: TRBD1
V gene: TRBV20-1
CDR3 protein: SAIVTDRVPEQY

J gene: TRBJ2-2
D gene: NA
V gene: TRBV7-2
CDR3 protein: ASSLYGHTGELF

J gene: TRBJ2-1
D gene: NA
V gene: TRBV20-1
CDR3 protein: SGLVTGSPSSYNEQF

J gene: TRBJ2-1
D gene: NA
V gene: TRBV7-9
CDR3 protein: ASMDGYNEQF

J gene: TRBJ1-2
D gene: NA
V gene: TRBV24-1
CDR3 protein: ATSDIQENYGYT

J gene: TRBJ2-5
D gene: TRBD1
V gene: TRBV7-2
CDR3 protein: ASSRGQASTRPGAQY

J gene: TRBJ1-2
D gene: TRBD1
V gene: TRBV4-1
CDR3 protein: ASSQPRTGDYGYT

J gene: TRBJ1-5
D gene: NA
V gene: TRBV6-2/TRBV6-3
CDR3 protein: ASSITSTGNQPQH

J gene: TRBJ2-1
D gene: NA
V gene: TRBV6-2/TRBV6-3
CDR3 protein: ASSPQTELEQF

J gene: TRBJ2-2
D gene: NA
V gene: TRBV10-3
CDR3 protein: AIGRGSSTGELF

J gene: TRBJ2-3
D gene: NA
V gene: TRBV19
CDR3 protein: ASSIEQITQY

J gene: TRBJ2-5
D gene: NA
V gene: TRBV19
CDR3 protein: ASSSWGLQETQY

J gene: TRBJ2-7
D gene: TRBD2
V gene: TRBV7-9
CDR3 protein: ASRKTSGDYEQY

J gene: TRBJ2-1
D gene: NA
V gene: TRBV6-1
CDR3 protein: ASPIHGTDPYNEQF

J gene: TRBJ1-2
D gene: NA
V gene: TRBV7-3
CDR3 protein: ASSPKGGFYGYT

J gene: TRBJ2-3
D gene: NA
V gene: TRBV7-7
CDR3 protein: ASSPELKGGTDTQY

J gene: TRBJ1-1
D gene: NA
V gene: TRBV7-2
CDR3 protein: ASSLGGRVTEAF

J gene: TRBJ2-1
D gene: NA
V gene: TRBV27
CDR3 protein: ASSFVPNNEQF

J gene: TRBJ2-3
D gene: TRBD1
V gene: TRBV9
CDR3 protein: ASSAETGDSTDTQY

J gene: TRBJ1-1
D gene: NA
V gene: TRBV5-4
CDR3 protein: ASSIGQYVPEAF

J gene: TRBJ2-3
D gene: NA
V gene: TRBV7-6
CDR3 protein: ATVFRDTQY

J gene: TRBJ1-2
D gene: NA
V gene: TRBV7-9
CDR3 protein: ASSEGGRTNYGYT

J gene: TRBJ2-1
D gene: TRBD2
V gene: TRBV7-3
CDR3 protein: ASSNSGGAGDGQF

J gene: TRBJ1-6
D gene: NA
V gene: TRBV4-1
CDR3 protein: ASSPDSSSYNSPLH

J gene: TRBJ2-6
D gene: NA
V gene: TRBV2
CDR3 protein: ASREGGGANVLT

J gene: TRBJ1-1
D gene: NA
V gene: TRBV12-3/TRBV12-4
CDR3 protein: ASITGGSEAF

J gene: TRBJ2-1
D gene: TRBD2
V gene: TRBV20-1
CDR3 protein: RGTSAGSYNEQF

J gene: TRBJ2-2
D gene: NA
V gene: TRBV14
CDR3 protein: ASSQPTFAANTGELF

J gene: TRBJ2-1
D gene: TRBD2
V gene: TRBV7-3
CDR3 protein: ASSSSGGALEQF